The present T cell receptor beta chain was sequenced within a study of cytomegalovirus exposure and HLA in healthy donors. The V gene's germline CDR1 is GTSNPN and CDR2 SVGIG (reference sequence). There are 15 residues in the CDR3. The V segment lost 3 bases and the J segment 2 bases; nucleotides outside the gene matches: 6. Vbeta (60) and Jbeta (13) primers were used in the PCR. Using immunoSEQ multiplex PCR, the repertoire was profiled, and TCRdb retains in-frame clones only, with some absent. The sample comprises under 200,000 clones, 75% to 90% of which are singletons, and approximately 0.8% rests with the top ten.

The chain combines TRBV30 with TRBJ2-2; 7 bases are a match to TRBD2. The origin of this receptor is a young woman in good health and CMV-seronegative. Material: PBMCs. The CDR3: CAWSPAGYNTGELFF. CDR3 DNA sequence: TGTGCCTGGAGCCCAGCGGGATACAACACCGGGGAGCTGTTTTTT.